What follows are 10 T cell receptor beta chains derived from one specimen sequenced in a study of PD-1 blockade in classical Hodgkin lymphoma. Using immunoSEQ multiplex PCR, the repertoire was profiled, and TCRdb retains in-frame clones only, with some absent. The table has 27,000 or so clones, 72% seen once; the top ten hold approximately 3.6%. The time point is: cycle 4 day 1 (C4D1), after five to seven weeks of nivolumab. Each patient's relapse followed autologous stem cell transplantation, and brentuximab vedotin exposure varied. Sequencing used peripheral blood mononuclear cells (PBMCs), obtained before the fourth cycle of nivolumab. The receptors originated from a human donor with classical Hodgkin lymphoma.

The V and J genes are TRBV4-2 and TRBJ2-5; 7 nucleotides align to TRBD2. The J segment lost 6 bases and the V segment lost 2 bases, leaving 12 bases of the junction unmatched. The V gene's germline CDR1 is LGHNA and CDR2 YNFKEQ. The CDR3 contains 16 residues. This CDR3 is CASSQISGGSQKTQYF. The CDR3 nucleotides are TGTGCCAGCAGCCAAATTTCGGGGGGATCCCAGAAGACCCAGTACTTC.

The chain couples TRBV28 to TRBJ1-2, with 12 nucleotides matching TRBD1. CDR1 and CDR2 (germline): MDHEN, SYDVKM. V shed 4 bases and J 0 bases; nucleotides not matched to a gene: 9. The CDR3 is 18 residues long. CDR3 nucleotide sequence: TGTGCCAGCAGTTCACCCGGGACAGGGGGCCGTTCTAACTATGGCTACACCTTC. It encodes CASSSPGTGGRSNYGYTF.

A few counts support this clone. DNA of the CDR3: TGTGCCAGCACCTCCGTCAGTTCCTACAATGAGCAGTTCTTC. It encodes CASTSVSSYNEQFF. The chain combines TRBV7-9 with TRBJ2-1; no definite D call. Trimming cost V 7 bases and J 1 base, with 11 bases left between them. Germline V gene sequence: CDR1 SEHNR, CDR2 FQNEAQ (reference sequence). The CDR3 contains 14 residues.

V and J are TRBV7-3 and TRBJ1-3, with a possible D match to TRBD1 (5 bases). CDR3 length: 15 amino acids. V lost 2 bases and J 2 bases, leaving 10 bases between the germline ends. Per the germline V gene, CDR1 is SGHTA and CDR2 is FQGTGA. The CDR3 sequence: CASSLLGGAGNTIYF. CDR3 DNA: TGTGCCAGCAGCTTACTCGGGGGAGCTGGAAACACCATATATTTT.

The rearrangement uses TRBV28 and TRBJ2-7, with D tentatively TRBD1 or TRBD2 (5 bases each). Trimming removed 2 bases at V and 5 bases at J, with 22 bases between. The CDR3 is 17 residues long. Germline V gene data show CDR1 as MDHEN and CDR2 as SYDVKM. CDR3 nucleotide sequence: TGTGCCAGCAGTTTAGGGCCCGCTTATGGGGGAGACCACGAGCAGTACTTC. Protein: CASSLGPAYGGDHEQYF.

The CDR3 DNA reads as TGTGCCAGCCGGTTTGGGGCCGGGGAGCTGTTTTTT. This gives the protein CASRFGAGELFF. V gene TRBV6-6 combines with J gene TRBJ2-2; D unclear. Germline CDR1 and CDR2: MNHNY and SVGAGI (reference sequence). The CDR3 extends over 12 amino acids. The V end lost 8 bases, the J end lost 6 bases, and 10 bases lay between the germline ends.

About this clone: The junction differs from germline at one of its ends, possibly a read error. The V gene is TRBV7-2, the J gene TRBJ2-2, with D hard to call. Per germline, CDR1 SGHTA and CDR2 FQGNSA. The CDR3 has 14 residues. Here the CDR3 reads CASSLGTTTRELFF. CDR3 in DNA: TGTGCCAGCAGCTTAGGAACAACCACCAGGGAGCTGTTTTTT.

This clone rates as medium-sized. This chain connects TRBV4-2 to TRBJ1-5, with D hard to call. Germline CDR1 reads LGHNA; CDR2 reads YNFKEQ. V was pared by 0 bases and J by 9 bases, with 9 bases between. The CDR3 is 13 residues long. The CDR3 here is CASSQDSVGPQHF. In DNA, the CDR3 is TGTGCCAGCAGCCAAGATAGCGTAGGGCCCCAGCATTTT.

The V gene is TRBV6-6, the J gene TRBJ2-7; tentatively, D is TRBD1 (5 bases). Deletions cut 2 bases from V and 5 bases from J, with 10 bases between. The CDR3 sequence is 13 residues long. The V gene's germline CDR1 is MNHNY and CDR2 SVGAGI (reference sequence). The CDR3 DNA follows: TGTGCCAGCAGTTACACCTCGACAGACGAGCAGTACTTC. Its translation is CASSYTSTDEQYF.

This clone was recorded a few times. This chain links TRBV5-4 with TRBJ2-1; 11 bases are a match to TRBD2. Trimming at V came to 5 bases and at J to 5 bases, leaving 9 bases not matched to a gene. CDR1 and CDR2 (germline): SGHNT, YYREEE (reference sequence). There are 16 residues in the CDR3. DNA for the CDR3: TGTGCCAGCAGATCACAAGTAGCGGGGGGGCACAATGAGCAGTTCTTC. Protein: CASRSQVAGGHNEQFF.